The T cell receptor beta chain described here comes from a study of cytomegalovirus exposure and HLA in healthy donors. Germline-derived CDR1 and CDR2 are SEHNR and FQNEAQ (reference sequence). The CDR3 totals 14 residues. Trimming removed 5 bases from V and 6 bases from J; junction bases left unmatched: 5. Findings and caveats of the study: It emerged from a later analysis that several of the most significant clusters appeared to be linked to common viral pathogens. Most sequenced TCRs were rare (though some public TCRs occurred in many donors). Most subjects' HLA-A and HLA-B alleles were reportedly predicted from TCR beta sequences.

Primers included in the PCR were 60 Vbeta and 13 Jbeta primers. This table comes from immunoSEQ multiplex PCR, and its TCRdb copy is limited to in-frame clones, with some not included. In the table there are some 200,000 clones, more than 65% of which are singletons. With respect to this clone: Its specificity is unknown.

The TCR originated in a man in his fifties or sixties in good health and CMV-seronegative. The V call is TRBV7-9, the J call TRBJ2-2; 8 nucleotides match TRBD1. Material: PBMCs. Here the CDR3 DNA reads TGTGCCAGCAGCCCTGGACAGGGCCCCGGGGAGCTGTTTTTT. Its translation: CASSPGQGPGELFF.